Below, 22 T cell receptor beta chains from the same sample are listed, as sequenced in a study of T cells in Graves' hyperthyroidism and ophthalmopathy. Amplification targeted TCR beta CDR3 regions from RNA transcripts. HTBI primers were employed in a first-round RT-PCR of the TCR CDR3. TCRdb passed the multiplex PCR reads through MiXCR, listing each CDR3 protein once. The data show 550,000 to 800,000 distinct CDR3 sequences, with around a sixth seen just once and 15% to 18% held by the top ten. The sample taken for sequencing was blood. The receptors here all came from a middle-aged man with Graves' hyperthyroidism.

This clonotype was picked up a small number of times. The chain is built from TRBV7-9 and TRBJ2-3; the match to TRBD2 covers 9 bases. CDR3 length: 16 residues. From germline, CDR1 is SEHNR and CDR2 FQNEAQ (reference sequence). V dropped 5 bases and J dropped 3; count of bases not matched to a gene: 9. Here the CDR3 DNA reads TGTGCCAGCAGCAACTTAGGCGGGAGGGCGACAGATACGCAGTATTTT. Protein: CASSNLGGRATDTQYF.

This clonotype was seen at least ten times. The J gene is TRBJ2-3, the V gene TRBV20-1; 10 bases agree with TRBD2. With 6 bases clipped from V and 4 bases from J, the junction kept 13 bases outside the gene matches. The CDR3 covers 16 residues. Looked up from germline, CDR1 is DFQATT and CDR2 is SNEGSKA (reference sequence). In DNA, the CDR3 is TGCAGTGCCCCCCTGGAACTAGCGGGAATCGCAGATACGCAGTATTTT. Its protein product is CSAPLELAGIADTQYF.

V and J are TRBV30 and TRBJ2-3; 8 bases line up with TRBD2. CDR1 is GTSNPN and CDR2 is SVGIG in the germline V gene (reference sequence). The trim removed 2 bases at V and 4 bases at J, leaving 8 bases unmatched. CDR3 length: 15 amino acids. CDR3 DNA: TGTGCCTGGAGTCGGGTAGCGGGAAGTCCAGATACGCAGTATTTT. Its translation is CAWSRVAGSPDTQYF.

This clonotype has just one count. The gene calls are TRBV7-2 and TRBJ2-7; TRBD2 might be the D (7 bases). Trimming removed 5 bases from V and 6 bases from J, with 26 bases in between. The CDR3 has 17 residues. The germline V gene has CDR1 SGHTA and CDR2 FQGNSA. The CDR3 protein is CASSPGGGGKLFSEQYF. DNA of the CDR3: TGTGCCAGCAGCCCAGGAGGGGGGGGCAAACTGTTTAGCGAGCAGTACTTC.

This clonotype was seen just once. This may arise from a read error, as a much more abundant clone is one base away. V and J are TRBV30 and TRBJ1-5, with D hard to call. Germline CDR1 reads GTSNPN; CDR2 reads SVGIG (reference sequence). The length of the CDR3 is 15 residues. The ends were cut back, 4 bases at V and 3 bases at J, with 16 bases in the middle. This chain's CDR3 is CAWIESIRNNQPQHF. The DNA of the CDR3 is TGTGCCTGGATCGAGTCCATAAGGAACAATCAGCCCCAGCATTTT.

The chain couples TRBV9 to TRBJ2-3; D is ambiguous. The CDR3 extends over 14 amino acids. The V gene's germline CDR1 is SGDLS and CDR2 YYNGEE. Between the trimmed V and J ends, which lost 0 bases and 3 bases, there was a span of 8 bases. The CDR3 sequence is CASSVGITTDTQYF. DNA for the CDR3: TGTGCCAGCAGCGTAGGGATAACGACAGATACGCAGTATTTT. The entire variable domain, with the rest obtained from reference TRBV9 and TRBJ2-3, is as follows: DSGVTQTPKHLITATGQRVTLRCSPRSGDLSVYWYQQSLDQGLQFLIQYYNGEERAKGNILERFSAQQFPDLHSELNLSSLELGDSALYFCASSVGITTDTQYFGPGTRLTVL.

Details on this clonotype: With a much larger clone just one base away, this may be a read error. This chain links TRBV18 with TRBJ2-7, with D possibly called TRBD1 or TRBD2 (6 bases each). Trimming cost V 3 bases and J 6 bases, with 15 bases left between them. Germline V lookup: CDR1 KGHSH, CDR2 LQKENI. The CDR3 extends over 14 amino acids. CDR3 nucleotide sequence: TGTGCCAGCTCACCGGGGGGCGCAACCAGCGAGCAGTACTTC. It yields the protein CASSPGGATSEQYF.

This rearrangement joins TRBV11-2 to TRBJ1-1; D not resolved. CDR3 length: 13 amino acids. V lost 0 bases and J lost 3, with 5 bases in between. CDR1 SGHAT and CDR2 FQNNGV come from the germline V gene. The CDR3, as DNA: TGTGCCAGCAGCTTAGAGAGGTACACTGAAGCTTTCTTT. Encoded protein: CASSLERYTEAFF. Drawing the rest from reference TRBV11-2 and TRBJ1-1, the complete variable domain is EAGVAQSPRYKIIEKRQSVAFWCNPISGHATLYWYQQILGQGPKLLIQFQNNGVVDDSQLPKDRFSAERLKGVDSTLKIQPAKLEDSAVYLCASSLERYTEAFFGQGTRLTVV.

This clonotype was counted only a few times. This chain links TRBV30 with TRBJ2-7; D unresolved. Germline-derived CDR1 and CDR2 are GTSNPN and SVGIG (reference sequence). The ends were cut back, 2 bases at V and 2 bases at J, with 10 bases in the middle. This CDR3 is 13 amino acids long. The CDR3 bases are TGTGCCTGGAGTCCCCCCGACACCTACGAGCAGTACTTC. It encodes CAWSPPDTYEQYF.

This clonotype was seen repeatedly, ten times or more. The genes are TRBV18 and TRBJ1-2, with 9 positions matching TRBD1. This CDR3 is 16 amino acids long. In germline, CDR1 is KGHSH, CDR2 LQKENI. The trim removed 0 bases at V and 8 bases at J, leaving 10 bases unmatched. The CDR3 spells CASSPPVEGQGVGYTF. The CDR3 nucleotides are TGTGCCAGCTCACCACCCGTCGAGGGACAGGGAGTCGGCTACACCTTC.

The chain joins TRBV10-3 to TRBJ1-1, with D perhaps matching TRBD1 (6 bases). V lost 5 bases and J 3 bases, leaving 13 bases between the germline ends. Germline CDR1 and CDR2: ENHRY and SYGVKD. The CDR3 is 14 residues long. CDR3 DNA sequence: TGTGCCATCAGTTCTCGAGGGGGGGACACTGAAGCTTTCTTT. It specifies CAISSRGGDTEAFF.

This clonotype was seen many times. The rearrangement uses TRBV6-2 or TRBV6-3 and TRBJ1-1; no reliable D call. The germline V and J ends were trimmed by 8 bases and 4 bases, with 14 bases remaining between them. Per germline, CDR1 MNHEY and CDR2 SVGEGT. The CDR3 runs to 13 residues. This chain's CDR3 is CASWAPYTTEAFF. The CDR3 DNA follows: TGTGCCAGCTGGGCCCCTTATACCACTGAAGCTTTCTTT.

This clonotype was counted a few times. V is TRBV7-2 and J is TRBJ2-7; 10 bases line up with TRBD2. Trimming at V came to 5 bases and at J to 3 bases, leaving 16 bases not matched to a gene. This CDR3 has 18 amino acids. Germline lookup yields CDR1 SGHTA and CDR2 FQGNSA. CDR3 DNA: TGTGCCAGCAGCCGCTATCCCCCTCTCAGCGGGAGGGGCTACGAGCAGTACTTC. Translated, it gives CASSRYPPLSGRGYEQYF.

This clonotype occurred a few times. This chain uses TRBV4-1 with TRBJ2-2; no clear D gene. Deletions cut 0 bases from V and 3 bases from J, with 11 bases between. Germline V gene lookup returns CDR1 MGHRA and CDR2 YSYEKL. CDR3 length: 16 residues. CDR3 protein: CASSQDGVLYTGELFF. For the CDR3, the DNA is TGCGCCAGCAGCCAAGATGGAGTCCTTTACACCGGGGAGCTGTTTTTT.

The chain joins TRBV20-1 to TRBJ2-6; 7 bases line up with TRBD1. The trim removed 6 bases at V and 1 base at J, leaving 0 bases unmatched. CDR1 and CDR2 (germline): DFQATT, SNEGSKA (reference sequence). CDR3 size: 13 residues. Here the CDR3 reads CSARGSGANVLTF. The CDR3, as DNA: TGCAGTGCCAGGGGGTCTGGGGCCAACGTCCTGACTTTC.

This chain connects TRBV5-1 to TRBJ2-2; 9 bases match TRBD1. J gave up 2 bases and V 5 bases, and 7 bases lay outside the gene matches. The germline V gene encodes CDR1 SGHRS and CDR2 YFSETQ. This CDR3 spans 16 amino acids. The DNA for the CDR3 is TGCGCCAGCAGTACAACAGGGGGCCCTAACACCGGGGAGCTGTTTTTT. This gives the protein CASSTTGGPNTGELFF.

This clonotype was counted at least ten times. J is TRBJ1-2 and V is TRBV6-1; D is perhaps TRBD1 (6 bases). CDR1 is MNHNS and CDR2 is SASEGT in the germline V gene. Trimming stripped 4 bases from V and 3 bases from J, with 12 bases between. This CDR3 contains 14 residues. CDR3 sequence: CASSGTRGDYGYTF. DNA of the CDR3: TGTGCCAGCAGTGGCACCAGGGGAGACTATGGCTACACCTTC.

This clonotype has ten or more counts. CDR3 nucleotide sequence: TGTGCCAGCACCGGGACAGGGAGTTGGACCCTCCACTTT. It translates to CASTGTGSWTLHF. The chain couples TRBV12-3 or TRBV12-4 to TRBJ1-6; 9 bases are a match to TRBD1. J gave up 14 bases and V 7 bases, and 9 bases lay outside the gene matches. The length of the CDR3 is 13 residues.

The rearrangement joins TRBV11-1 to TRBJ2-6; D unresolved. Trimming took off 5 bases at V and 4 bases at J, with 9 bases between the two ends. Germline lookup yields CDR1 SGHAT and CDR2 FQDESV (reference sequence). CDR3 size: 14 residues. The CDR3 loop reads CASSLYEGANVLTF. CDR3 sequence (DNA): TGTGCCAGCAGCCTATACGAGGGGGCCAACGTCCTGACTTTC.

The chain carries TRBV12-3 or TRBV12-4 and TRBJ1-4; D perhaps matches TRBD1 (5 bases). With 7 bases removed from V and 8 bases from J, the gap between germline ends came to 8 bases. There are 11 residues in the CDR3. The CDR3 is CASTRDEKLFF. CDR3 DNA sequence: TGTGCCAGCACCAGGGACGAAAAACTGTTTTTT.

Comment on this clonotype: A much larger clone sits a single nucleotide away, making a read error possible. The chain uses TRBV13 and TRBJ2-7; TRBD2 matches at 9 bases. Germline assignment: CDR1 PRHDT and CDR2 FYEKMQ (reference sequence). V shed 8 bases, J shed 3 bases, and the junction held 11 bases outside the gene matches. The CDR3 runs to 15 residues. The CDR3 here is CASGSTSGSIYEQYF. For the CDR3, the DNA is TGTGCCAGCGGGTCTACTAGCGGGTCTATCTACGAGCAGTACTTC.

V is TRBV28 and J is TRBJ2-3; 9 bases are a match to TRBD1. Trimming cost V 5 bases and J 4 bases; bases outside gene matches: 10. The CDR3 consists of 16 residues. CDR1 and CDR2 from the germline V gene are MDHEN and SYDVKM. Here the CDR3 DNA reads TGTGCCAGCAGTACTCGACAGGGGGAAACCTCAGATACGCAGTATTTT. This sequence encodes CASSTRQGETSDTQYF.